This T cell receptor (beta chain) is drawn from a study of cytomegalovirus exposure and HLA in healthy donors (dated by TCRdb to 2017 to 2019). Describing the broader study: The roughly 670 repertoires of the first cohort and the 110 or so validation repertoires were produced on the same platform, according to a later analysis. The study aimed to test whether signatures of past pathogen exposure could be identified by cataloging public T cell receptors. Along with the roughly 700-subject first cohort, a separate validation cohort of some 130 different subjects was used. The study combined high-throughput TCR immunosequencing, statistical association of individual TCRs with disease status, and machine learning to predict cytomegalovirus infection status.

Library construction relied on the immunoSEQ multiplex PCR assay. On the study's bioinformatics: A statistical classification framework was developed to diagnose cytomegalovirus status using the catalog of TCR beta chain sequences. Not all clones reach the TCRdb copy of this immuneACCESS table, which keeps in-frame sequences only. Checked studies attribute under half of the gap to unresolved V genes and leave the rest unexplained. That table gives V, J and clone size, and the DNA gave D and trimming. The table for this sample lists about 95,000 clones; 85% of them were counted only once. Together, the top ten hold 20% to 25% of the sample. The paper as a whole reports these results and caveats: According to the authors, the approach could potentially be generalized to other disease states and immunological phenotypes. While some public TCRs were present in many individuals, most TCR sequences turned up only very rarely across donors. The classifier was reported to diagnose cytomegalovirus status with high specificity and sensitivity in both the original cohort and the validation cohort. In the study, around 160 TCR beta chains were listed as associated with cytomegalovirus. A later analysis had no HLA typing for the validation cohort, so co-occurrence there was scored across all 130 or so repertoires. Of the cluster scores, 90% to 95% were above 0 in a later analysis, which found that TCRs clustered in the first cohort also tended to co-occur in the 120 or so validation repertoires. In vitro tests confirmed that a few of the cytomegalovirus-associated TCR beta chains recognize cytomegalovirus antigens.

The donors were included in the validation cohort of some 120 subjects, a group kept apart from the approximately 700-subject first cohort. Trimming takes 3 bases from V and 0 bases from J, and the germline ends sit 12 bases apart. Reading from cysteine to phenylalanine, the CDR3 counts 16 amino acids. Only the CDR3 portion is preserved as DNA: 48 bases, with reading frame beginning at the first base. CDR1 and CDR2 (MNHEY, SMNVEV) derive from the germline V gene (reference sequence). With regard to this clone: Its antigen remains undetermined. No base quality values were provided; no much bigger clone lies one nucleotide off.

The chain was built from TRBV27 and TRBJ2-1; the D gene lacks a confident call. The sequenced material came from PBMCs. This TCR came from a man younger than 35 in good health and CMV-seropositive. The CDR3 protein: CASSFPPPFSYNEQFF. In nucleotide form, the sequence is TGTGCCAGCAGTTTCCCCCCCCCTTTCTCCTACAATGAGCAGTTCTTC.